The 12 T cell receptor beta chains below come from one sample, sequenced in a study of blood T cell repertoires in COVID-19. Sequencing was performed with immunoSEQ multiplex PCR; in TCRdb, only in-frame clones are kept and a portion is missing. This table has 200,000 to 250,000 clones, around four fifths appearing once. The sequenced material came from peripheral blood. The receptors derive from a woman aged 60-75 years with active or convalescent COVID-19.

V and J are TRBV5-8 and TRBJ2-7; D call uncertain. This CDR3 region has 16 residues. Germline V gene data show CDR1 as SGHTS and CDR2 as YDEGEE. V was clipped by 0 bases and J by 0 bases, with 13 bases between them. For the CDR3, the DNA is TGTGCCAGCAGCTTGGACGGTAACGTCGGCTCCTACGAGCAGTACGTC. Its translation is CASSLDGNVGSYEQYV.

This clone was counted a single time. CDR3 nucleotide sequence: TGCAGCGCAGAGACCGGGACATATGGGGCCAACGTCCTGACTTTC. It specifies CSAETGTYGANVLTF. The chain uses TRBV29-1 and TRBJ2-6, with TRBD1 as a possible D gene (6 bases). Germline-derived CDR1 and CDR2 are SQVTM and ANQGSEA. Trimming pared 7 bases from V and 3 bases from J, leaving 16 bases between. This CDR3 region has 15 residues.

This chain links TRBV19 with TRBJ2-1, with TRBD1 matching over 9 bases. Germline trimming cut 4 bases from V and 5 bases from J; bases unmatched to any gene: 15. The length of the CDR3 is 18 residues. Germline-derived CDR1 and CDR2 are LNHDA and SQIVND (reference sequence). CDR3 nucleotides: TGTGCCAGTAGTAGGGGACAGGGCTATGACAGGACAGACAATGAGCAGTTCTTC. Its protein is CASSRGQGYDRTDNEQFF. Drawing the rest from reference TRBV19 and TRBJ2-1, the complete variable domain is DGGITQSPKYLFRKEGQNVTLSCEQNLNHDAMYWYRQDPGQGLRLIYYSQIVNDFQKGDIAEGYSVSREKKESFPLTVTSAQKNPTAFYLCASSRGQGYDRTDNEQFFGPGTRLTVL.

The chain links TRBV9 to TRBJ2-1, with D possibly TRBD2 on 6 matching bases. This CDR3 region has 15 residues. The V end was cut by 5 bases, the J end by 6 bases, with 18 bases between. The germline V gene has CDR1 SGDLS and CDR2 YYNGEE. CDR3 region: CASSTETGVFNEQFF. Here the CDR3 DNA reads TGTGCCAGCAGTACAGAAACGGGAGTATTCAATGAGCAGTTCTTC.

This rearrangement joins TRBV5-1 to TRBJ1-6, with D unresolved. The CDR3 spans 17 residues. Trimming cost V 4 bases and J 2 bases, with 16 bases left between them. The germline V gene has CDR1 SGHRS and CDR2 YFSETQ. CDR3 sequence (DNA): TGCGCCAGCAGCCCTCTTGGCGGGAGCCCCTATAATTCACCCCTCCACTTT. It codes for CASSPLGGSPYNSPLHF.

The chain carries TRBV19 and TRBJ2-3; 7 nucleotides align to TRBD1. The CDR3 runs to 13 residues. The germline V gene has CDR1 LNHDA and CDR2 SQIVND (reference sequence). V lost 6 bases and J lost 11; bases outside the gene matches: 11. The CDR3, as DNA: TGTGCCAGTAGCCCTCCAGCAGGGGGTAAGCAGTATTTT. It specifies CASSPPAGGKQYF.

This chain uses TRBV27 with TRBJ2-1; TRBD2 matches at 13 bases. This CDR3 has 18 amino acids. Trimming took 0 bases from V and 2 from J; bases not matched to a gene: 4. The germline CDR1 and CDR2 sequences are MNHEY and SMNVEV (reference sequence). CDR3 residues: CASSLSWTSGGAYNEQFF. The DNA for the CDR3 is TGTGCCAGCAGTTTATCGTGGACTAGCGGGGGTGCCTACAATGAGCAGTTCTTC.

The V gene is TRBV9, the J gene TRBJ2-3; possible D gene TRBD2, 5 bases. The CDR3 extends over 11 amino acids. V shed 7 bases and J shed 6 bases, with 9 bases lying between them. Germline CDR1 SGDLS, CDR2 YYNGEE. CDR3 nucleotide sequence: TGTGCCAGCTTCCGGAGGGATACGCAGTATTTT. Its translation: CASFRRDTQYF.

This rearrangement joins TRBV15 to TRBJ2-1; 7 bases are shared with TRBD2. There are 15 residues in the CDR3. The trim removed 1 base at V and 6 bases at J, leaving 6 bases unmatched. Germline lookup yields CDR1 LNHNV and CDR2 YYDKDF (reference sequence). The CDR3 DNA is TGTGCCACCAGCAGAGGGGACGGGAGGATCAATGAGCAGTTCTTC. It specifies CATSRGDGRINEQFF.

The J gene is TRBJ1-2, the V gene TRBV28; 7 nucleotides agree with TRBD1. Germline V gives CDR1 MDHEN, CDR2 SYDVKM. CDR3 size: 13 residues. The junction had 5 bases not matched to a gene; V was cut back by 5 bases and J by 5 bases. This CDR3 is CASSLPGGYGYTF. The CDR3 DNA sequence: TGTGCCAGCAGTCTTCCAGGGGGGTATGGCTACACCTTC.

The chain has TRBV6-1 and TRBJ2-1; a possible D gene is TRBD2 (7 bases). The germline V gene has CDR1 MNHNS and CDR2 SASEGT. V lost 3 bases, J lost 9 bases, and 18 bases lay in between. The CDR3 extends over 15 amino acids. CDR3 DNA: TGTGCCAGCAGTGACGCGGGGGCCCCTCGGGTTGAGCAGTTCTTC. The encoded protein is CASSDAGAPRVEQFF.

The rearrangement links TRBV7-8 to TRBJ2-5; 8 bases are shared with TRBD2. Trimming cost V 0 bases and J 1 base; bases outside gene matches: 7. Germline V lookup: CDR1 SGHVS, CDR2 FQNEAQ. The CDR3 length is 17 residues. The CDR3 is CASSLAESGGIQETQYF. In nucleotides, the CDR3 is TGTGCCAGCAGCTTAGCGGAAAGCGGGGGTATCCAAGAGACCCAGTACTTC.